The clone carrying this T cell receptor (beta chain) is a singleton in its sample. As yet, its antigen is unknown. Trimming stripped 1 base from V and 7 bases from J, with 14 bases between. The CDR3 is 15 amino acids. Germline V gene sequence: CDR1 SGHRS, CDR2 YFSETQ. This record comes from a study of graft-versus-host responses after intestinal transplantation. Study-level information: Recipients had multivisceral, liver-intestinal, or isolated intestinal transplants. All recipients got anti-thymocyte globulin induction, then tacrolimus and steroids for about 3 years. Study-wide points: Recipient marrow harbored GvH clones, some of which surfaced first in ileum or blood. Within the allografts of patients who had graft-donor T cell macrochimerism, graft-versus-host to host-versus-graft clonal ratios were high.

TCRdb's table, derived via immunoSEQ multiplex PCR, lists solely in-frame clones and lacks some. The sample holds about 45,000 clones, roughly 90% seen once. Sequences were derived from PBMCs, sampled 524 days after transplant. The rearrangement joins TRBV5-1 to TRBJ1-4; perhaps TRBD1 as D (6 bases). This clonotype was sampled from a human patient who received an intestinal transplant, so some T cells may come from the graft donor. The CDR3 DNA reads as TGCGCCAGCAGCTTGTCGGGGGCGAGTAGTGAAAAACTGTTTTTT. Residues: CASSLSGASSEKLFF.